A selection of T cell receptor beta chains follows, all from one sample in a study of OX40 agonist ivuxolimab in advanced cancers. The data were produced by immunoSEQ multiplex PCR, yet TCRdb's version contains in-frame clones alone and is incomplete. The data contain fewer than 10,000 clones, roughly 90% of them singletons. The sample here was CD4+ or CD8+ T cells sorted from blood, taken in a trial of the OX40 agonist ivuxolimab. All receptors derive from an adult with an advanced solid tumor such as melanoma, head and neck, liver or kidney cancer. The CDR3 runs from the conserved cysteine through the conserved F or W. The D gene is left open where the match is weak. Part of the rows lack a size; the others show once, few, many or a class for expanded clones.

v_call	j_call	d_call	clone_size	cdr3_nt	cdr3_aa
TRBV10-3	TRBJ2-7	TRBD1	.	TGTGCCATCAGAGGGGACAGACTCTCCTACGAGCAGTACTTC	CAIRGDRLSYEQYF
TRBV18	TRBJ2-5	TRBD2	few	TGTGCCAGCTCACCTCAATCACTAGGCGGGAGAGGCAAAGAGACCCAGTACTTC	CASSPQSLGGRGKETQYF
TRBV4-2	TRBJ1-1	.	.	TGTGCCAGCAGCCAAGGGGGTGGCAGGGGAGGAGGCATGAACACTGAAGCTTTCTTT	CASSQGGGRGGGMNTEAFF
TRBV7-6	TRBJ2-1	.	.	TGTGCCAGCAGCGAAACAACGGGCGGTGAGCAGTTCTTC	CASSETTGGEQFF
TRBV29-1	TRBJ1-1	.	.	TGCAGCGTTGAAGAGTCGCCCAATCGGGGGCGATCGTGGACTGAAGCTTTCTTT	CSVEESPNRGRSWTEAFF
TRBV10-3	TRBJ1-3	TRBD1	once	TGTGCCATCAGTGCCGGGACAGGAGGAAACACCATATATTTT	CAISAGTGGNTIYF
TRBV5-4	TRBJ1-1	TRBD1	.	TGTGCCACCCGAAAAGACAGGGGTATCCTGAACACTGAAGCTTTCTTT	CATRKDRGILNTEAFF
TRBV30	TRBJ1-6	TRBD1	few	TGTGCCTGGAGTGTACAGGGGTCAGGTCGGTCGTCACCCCTCCACTTT	CAWSVQGSGRSSPLHF
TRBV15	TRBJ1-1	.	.	TGTGCCACCAGCAGTGACCTCGACACTGAAGCTTTCTTT	CATSSDLDTEAFF
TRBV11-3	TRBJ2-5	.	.	TGTGCCAGCAGCTGGGGCAACCTGCCTATACAAGAGACCCAGTACTTC	CASSWGNLPIQETQYF
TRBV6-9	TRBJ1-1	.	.	TGTGCCAGCAGTTACTCCCAGAGAATCACTGAAGCTTTCTTT	CASSYSQRITEAFF
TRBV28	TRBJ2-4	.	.	TGTGCCAGCAGAACAGTTTCTGGAAACATTCAGTACTTC	CASRTVSGNIQYF
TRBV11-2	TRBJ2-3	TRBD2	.	TGTGCCAGCAGCCCCAGGACTAGCGGGAGGAGCACAGATACGCAGTATTTT	CASSPRTSGRSTDTQYF
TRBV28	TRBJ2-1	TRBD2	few	TGTGCCAGCAGTTTTCCTGGGACTAGAGGCAATGAGCAGTTCTTC	CASSFPGTRGNEQFF
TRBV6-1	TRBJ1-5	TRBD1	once	TGTGCCAGCAGTGAAGACAGGGGTGGCAATCAGCCCCAGCATTTT	CASSEDRGGNQPQHF
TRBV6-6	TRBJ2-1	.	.	TGTGCCAGCAAAGGTCACAATGAGCAGTTCTTC	CASKGHNEQFF
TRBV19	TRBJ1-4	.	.	TGTGCCAGCACCCCTCGGGCAGGGGCGATATGGGAAAAACTGTTTTTT	CASTPRAGAIWEKLFF
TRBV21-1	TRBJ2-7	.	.	TGTGCCAGCAGCAAAGGGACCGAGCAGTACTTC	CASSKGTEQYF
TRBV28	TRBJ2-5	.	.	TGTGCCAGCAGTTCTTGGGAGACCCAGTACTTC	CASSSWETQYF
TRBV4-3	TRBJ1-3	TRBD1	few	TGCGCCAGCAGCCAAGATTACAGGGGAGTAAACACCATATATTTT	CASSQDYRGVNTIYF